This T cell receptor beta chain derives from a study of cytomegalovirus exposure and HLA in healthy donors listed by TCRdb under 2017. At the level of the whole study: An earlier analysis of 587 of the donors reported 250 to 300 Gb of sequence data and 117 million unique TCR beta sequences from 190 million or so T cells. About 280 gigabases of sequencing data and 91 million or so unique TCR sequences made up an early release that covered roughly 670 HLA-typed donors. Of the 300 to 500 genotyped donors, approximately 80% were placed in the genetic ancestry cluster associated with self-reported Caucasian donors. The study aimed to test whether signatures of past pathogen exposure could be identified by cataloging public T cell receptors. The study profiled the T cell repertoires of under 700 subjects by immunosequencing and related them to cytomegalovirus serostatus. A separate validation cohort of over a hundred different subjects was used in addition to the roughly 700-subject first cohort. To predict cytomegalovirus infection status, the study combined high-throughput TCR immunosequencing, statistical association of individual TCRs with disease status, and machine learning. A later analysis re-examined previously published TCR beta repertoires from more than 600 donors and added high-resolution HLA genotyping to investigate patterns of TCR occurrence. Rather than using new phenotypic data, the later analysis identified candidate immune exposures from TCR beta sequences and from how often those sequences occurred across donors. In an earlier analysis of 587 of the donors, high-throughput TCR beta sequencing was used to judge whether each TCR beta V gene segment behaved as functional or pseudogenic. Donor age, sex, ethnicity and CMV serostatus were compiled alongside the repertoire data. A later genetic analysis used genome-wide SNP genotypes for about 60% of the roughly 700 donors, treating that subset as a discovery cohort. All discovery cohort repertoires had been generated on a single sequencing platform. HLA typing covered class I and class II loci at four-digit resolution. The number of donors typed differed by locus, with about 629-640 for A, B, C, DRB1 and DQB1, roughly 520 for DQA1, 606 for DPA1, and some 440 for DPB1. Four to six DR-DQ haplotypes were handled as single units for association and clustering, since linkage in the cohort was strong. Among approximately 370 genotyped donors of the cohort, an average of around 250,000 unique TCR beta nucleotide sequences was sequenced per donor, of which 15% to 20% were non-productive.

Here V drops 3 bases and J drops 3 bases, and the junction holds 3 bases not matched to any gene. The CDR3 numbers 15 residues from cysteine through phenylalanine. Just the 45-base CDR3 DNA is kept, in frame starting at base 1. According to the germline V gene, CDR1 reads KGHSH and CDR2 reads LQKENI. Of note for this clone: Its antigen is currently not known. Per-base quality was not reported, and no clone a single base away is much larger than it. The same CDR3 also results from other DNA sequences found in this sample.

Results and caveats for the whole study, not just this receptor: Cytomegalovirus status was reported to be diagnosed by the classifier with high specificity and sensitivity in both the original and validation cohorts. A further reported finding was that TCR beta sequences accurately predicted the HLA-A and HLA-B alleles for most subjects in the first cohort. Only TCR beta chains were sequenced in this cohort, and the absence of alpha or paired-chain data limited detectable features. According to a later genetic analysis, donors in an Asian-associated ancestry cluster had fewer N-insertions in productive TCRs than the approximately 630-donor mean. Specific HLA alleles were associated with roughly 16,000 TCR beta sequences at a false discovery rate of 0.05 in a later analysis. In a later analysis, TCR association rates were found to vary across HLA loci, with the most associated TCRs seen for DRB1 alleles and the fewest for HLA-C alleles. In an earlier analysis of around 600 of the donors, most TCR beta V segments were observed in productive rearrangements about 87% or about 30% of the time, broadly matching IMGT annotations. Around 16 rarely observed V segments, including chromosome 9 orphons, were excluded from the earlier analysis of a few hundred of the donors because counts were too low. A later analysis found that HLA-associated TCR beta chains were more clonally expanded and had lower generation probabilities than equally common non-associated chains. The 87-base-pair reads could not distinguish some IMGT-functional V segments, including TRBV6-2 and TRBV6-3, so those segments were excluded. In a later analysis, most CMV-associated TCR beta chains were found to appear HLA-restricted, with HLA associations seemingly driven largely by CMV exposure. For the cohort, immune exposure information was limited to CMV serostatus. Because HLA typing was unavailable for some donors at each locus, only the typed subset was used in association tests. The presence/absence analyses assumed that sequencing depth was roughly uniform across donors, and that assumption may not be true. According to a later analysis, parvovirus B19, influenza, CMV and Epstein-Barr virus appeared linked to several top co-occurrence clusters. In vitro tests confirmed that three of the cytomegalovirus-associated TCR beta chains recognize cytomegalovirus antigens. The sequencing pipeline was judged likely to have produced a cluster of highly shared sequence variants as a technical artifact. V-gene and J-gene trimming of TCR beta chains was associated with a missense DCLRE1C variant in a later genetic analysis, and the association was replicated in an independent cohort. It was suggested by the authors that the approach could potentially be generalized to other disease states and immunological phenotypes. Linkage disequilibrium might explain the correlated functional status among segregating V segments, but an unknown experimental factor could not be excluded. Assigning TCR associations to individual alleles was difficult when HLA alleles, especially DR and DQ, strongly co-occurred. Most TCR sequences were observed very rarely across donors, whereas some public TCRs were present in many individuals. In the study, roughly 160 TCR beta chains were listed as associated with cytomegalovirus.

The cohort comprised 710 or so healthy bone marrow donors. All cohort members were sampled while nominally healthy, although unrecorded immune exposures were likely present. The donor tested CMV seropositive, placing the donor among the 289 seropositive members of the cohort. Every donor gave a peripheral blood sample, and the peripheral blood mononuclear cells from that sample were used for TCR beta sequencing. The Qiagen DNeasy Blood Extraction Kit was used to extract genomic DNA from the blood cell samples. Receptors were amplified or captured by the immunoSEQ multiplex PCR assay. For the multiplex PCR, a mixture combining 60 forward primers for TCR Vbeta segments and 13 reverse primers for TCR Jbeta segments was used. Amplification of the CDR3 region of rearranged TCR beta genes was performed with a multiplex PCR assay on genomic DNA. Amplified TCR beta libraries were sequenced as 87-base-pair reads on the Illumina HiSeq System. On the study's bioinformatics: A later analysis counted tens of millions of unique TCR beta chains across the 700 or so repertoires, and 10 million to 12 million of these chains were shared by at least two donors. To remove PCR and sequencing errors, raw reads were error-corrected and collapsed into unique sequences using a nearest-neighbor algorithm that merged closely related sequences. To assign V, D and J gene segments, CDR3 sequences were aligned to IMGT reference sequences. For a sequence to be retained, at least a six-nucleotide match to both a V gene segment and a J gene segment was required. Rearrangements were called productive when the CDR3 lacked stop codons and stayed in frame with V and J; all others were non-productive. CDR3 was defined according to IMGT convention as the region running from the second conserved V-encoded cysteine to the conserved J-encoded phenylalanine. Sequences without an unambiguous match to a single V gene segment were excluded from the earlier analysis of a few hundred of the donors. An earlier analysis of a few hundred of the donors classified V segments as functional when productive rearrangements were above 56.7% and as segregating when the standard deviation between donors was above 5%. A statistical classification framework was built for diagnosing cytomegalovirus status from the catalog of TCR beta chain sequences. A later analysis assigned V and J genes by comparing TCR nucleotide sequences with IMGT/GENE-DB human TR gene sequences. A later analysis assigned CDR3 sequences and most-parsimonious VDJ recombination scenarios with the TCRdist pipeline. In a later analysis, every TCR beta chain was defined by the combination of its CDR3 amino acid sequence and its V-gene family, and reads without a unique V-gene family were dropped. To address suspected cross-contamination and a sequencing artifact, a later analysis removed a few hundred highly shared, low-generation-probability nucleotide sequences. For each public chain, a later analysis derived a clonal expansion index from normalized ranks of inferred template counts within each repertoire. In a later analysis, generation probabilities were computed using a VDJ recombination model fitted to out-of-frame rearrangements, and the results were checked against IGoR. In a later analysis, hypergeometric tests were used to score TCR-TCR, TCR-HLA and TCR-CMV co-occurrence, with a repertoire-size bias correction applied to TCR pairs. To estimate false discovery rates, a later analysis permuted the HLA or CMV assignments 20 times. In a later analysis, co-occurring TCRs were grouped using DBSCAN, and TCRdist sequence similarity was added for clustering within HLA-allele-positive subsets. Co-occurrence clustering excluded repertoires with fewer than 30,000 or more than 120,000 public chains, plus five with anomalous nucleotide sharing. In TCRdb, the immuneACCESS table is reduced to in-frame sequences with V and J assigned. These tables do not hold every clone; where another copy was compared, an unresolved V gene accounts for under half, and the others remain unexplained. Clone size and the V and J calls come from that table; the DNA yielded D and trimming. The sample table records 99,000 or so clones; more than 60% of these occur just once. The ten top clones hold over 15% of the sample.

The chain is encoded by TRBV18 joined to TRBJ2-1, with 9 bases in between that match TRBD1. The sequence came from a man aged 55 to 69 in good health and CMV-seropositive. Sequenced material: PBMCs. The CDR3 region has the sequence CASSPGQGSYNEQFF. The DNA is as follows: TGTGCCAGCTCACCCGGACAGGGGAGCTACAATGAGCAGTTCTTC.